What follows are 23 T cell receptor beta chains derived from one specimen sequenced in a study of blood T cell repertoires in COVID-19. Measured with immunoSEQ multiplex PCR; TCRdb has only the in-frame clones, and not every one. The table includes about 80,000 clones, around 80% detected once. Sequenced: peripheral blood. Receptors were obtained from a man aged 60-69 years with acute or convalescent COVID-19.

This clone was detected only a few times. The rearrangement joins TRBV7-9 to TRBJ1-1, with D unclear. Germline values: CDR1 SEHNR, CDR2 FQNEAQ (reference sequence). V was pared by 3 bases and J by 8 bases, with 4 bases between. The length of the CDR3 is 10 residues. CDR3 region: CASSFQEAFF. The CDR3 coding sequence is TGTGCCAGCAGCTTCCAGGAAGCTTTCTTT.

The sample holds a few counts of this clone. V gene TRBV5-1 combines with J gene TRBJ2-5; D possibly corresponds to TRBD1 (5 bases). With 0 bases removed from V and 4 bases from J, the gap between germline ends came to 7 bases. CDR1 SGHRS and CDR2 YFSETQ come from the germline V gene. The CDR3 covers 13 residues. The CDR3 protein is CASSLGQGETQYF. In DNA form, the CDR3 reads TGCGCCAGCAGCTTGGGTCAGGGAGAGACCCAGTACTTC.

The V and J genes are TRBV5-1 and TRBJ1-1, with 7 bases that match TRBD1. Trimming at V came to 2 bases and at J to 3 bases, leaving 4 bases not matched to a gene. This CDR3 has 14 residues. Germline values: CDR1 SGHRS, CDR2 YFSETQ. The DNA for the CDR3 is TGCGCCAGCAGCTTTCAGGGGGAGGACACTGAAGCTTTCTTT. Protein sequence: CASSFQGEDTEAFF.

The genes are TRBV18 and TRBJ1-4; D possibly corresponds to TRBD1 (5 bases). CDR3 length: 15 residues. Germline loops: CDR1 KGHSH, CDR2 LQKENI. The V gene lost 0 bases and the J gene lost 6 bases, with 11 bases spanning the gap. The CDR3 nucleotides are TGTGCCAGCTCACCACCTCAGGGTAGGGATGAAAAACTGTTTTTT. Translating gives CASSPPQGRDEKLFF.

The V gene is TRBV10-2, the J gene TRBJ1-4; weak D call: TRBD1 (6 bases). V lost 3 bases, J lost 10 bases, and 12 bases lay in between. CDR3 length: 13 amino acids. CDR1 WSHSY and CDR2 SAAADI come from the germline V gene. The CDR3 coding sequence is TGCGCCAGCAGTGAACAGGGAGGGGTAAAACTGTTTTTT. Translating gives CASSEQGGVKLFF.

V usage is TRBV9 and J usage is TRBJ1-1; 9 bases line up with TRBD1. Trimming at V came to 3 bases and at J to 4 bases, leaving 7 bases not matched to a gene. CDR1 SGDLS and CDR2 YYNGEE come from the germline V gene. The CDR3 is 15 amino acids. Written as DNA, the CDR3 is TGTGCCAGCAGCGAGGGGGGACAGGGAGGCACTGAAGCTTTCTTT. This sequence encodes CASSEGGQGGTEAFF.

This clone was recorded a few times. The rearrangement uses TRBV3-1 (or the pseudogene TRBV3-2) and TRBJ2-2; perhaps TRBD1 as D (5 bases). Germline V gives CDR1 LGHDT, CDR2 YNNKEL (reference sequence). The CDR3 has 14 residues. Deletions cut 4 bases from V and 1 base from J, with 7 bases between. CDR3 in amino acids: CASSRTGNTGELFF. The CDR3 DNA sequence: TGTGCCAGCAGCCGAACAGGGAACACCGGGGAGCTGTTTTTT.

Remarks on this clone: An end of the junction differs from the germline gene, which may be a read error. The rearrangement uses TRBV6-5 and TRBJ2-7; 9 bases match TRBD1. Germline CDR1 reads MNHEY; CDR2 reads SVGAGI. The CDR3 covers 13 residues. The CDR3 sequence is CATSRQGGYEQYF. The CDR3 DNA is TGTGCCACCAGTAGACAGGGGGGCTACGAGCAGTACTTC.

V gene TRBV27 combines with J gene TRBJ1-2, with D possibly being TRBD1 (5 bases). The V end lost 6 bases, the J end lost 0 bases, and 11 bases lay between the germline ends. Per germline, CDR1 MNHEY and CDR2 SMNVEV (reference sequence). The CDR3 is made up of 14 amino acids. The CDR3 DNA is TGTGCCAGCAGGCAGACAGCCGCTAACTATGGCTACACCTTC. As protein: CASRQTAANYGYTF.

The chain carries TRBV7-3 and TRBJ2-3, with D perhaps TRBD2 (5 bases). The V end lost 5 bases, the J end lost 6 bases, and 15 bases lay between the germline ends. This CDR3 region has 14 residues. The germline gives CDR1 SGHTA, CDR2 FQGTGA. This CDR3 is CASSQGLAGDTQYF. Written as DNA, the CDR3 is TGTGCCAGCAGCCAAGGACTGGCTGGCGATACGCAGTATTTT. Full variable domain (remainder filled in from reference TRBV7-3 and TRBJ2-3): GAGVSQTPSNKVTEKGKYVELRCDPISGHTALYWYRQSLGQGPEFLIYFQGTGAADDSGLPNDRFFAVRPEGSVSTLKIQRTERGDSAVYLCASSQGLAGDTQYFGPGTRLTVL.

V and J are TRBV6-5 and TRBJ1-6, with D tentatively TRBD1 (6 bases). The length of the CDR3 is 16 residues. V lost 0 bases to trimming and J lost 10 bases, with 16 bases between them. Germline V gene lookup returns CDR1 MNHEY and CDR2 SVGAGI. In DNA form, the CDR3 reads TGTGCCAGCAGTTACTCGACCACAGGGTCCGGCTCACCCCTCCACTTT. As protein: CASSYSTTGSGSPLHF.

The chain has TRBV5-4 and TRBJ1-1; 10 bases line up with TRBD1. This CDR3 has 16 residues. Germline V lookup: CDR1 SGHNT, CDR2 YYREEE (reference sequence). The V gene end was trimmed by 4 bases and the J gene end by 5 bases; junction bases not matched to a gene: 11. The CDR3 DNA follows: TGTGCCAGCAGCCGCCTCGGGGACAGGGGTGGTACTGAAGCTTTCTTT. The encoded protein is CASSRLGDRGGTEAFF.

The rearrangement joins TRBV9 to TRBJ2-7; D unclear. This CDR3 has 14 residues. Trimming stripped 4 bases from V and 0 bases from J, with 11 bases between. From germline, CDR1 is SGDLS and CDR2 YYNGEE. The DNA for the CDR3 is TGTGCCAGCAGCCCGAGGTCGAGCTCCTACGAGCAGTACTTC. Its protein is CASSPRSSSYEQYF.

The chain employs TRBV2 and TRBJ1-4; TRBD1 is a possible D gene (6 bases). CDR1 SNHLY and CDR2 FYNNEI come from the germline V gene. The CDR3 runs 15 residues. V lost 2 bases and J lost 7, with 14 bases in between. In nucleotides, the CDR3 is TGTGCCAGCAGTGAAATGGGGGGGCTGGGTGAAAAACTGTTTTTT. Translation gives CASSEMGGLGEKLFF.

The chain links TRBV30 to TRBJ2-7; 10 bases map to TRBD2. CDR1 is GTSNPN, CDR2 SVGIG, per germline (reference sequence). The CDR3 has 13 residues. V lost 6 bases and J lost 0; bases outside the gene matches: 2. DNA of the CDR3: TGTGCCTGTTCTAGCGGGGGCTCCTACGAGCAGTACTTC. Its translation: CACSSGGSYEQYF.

CDR3 amino acids: CASRPFEGMDEKLFF. The CDR3, as DNA: TGTGCCAGCAGACCCTTTGAGGGAATGGATGAAAAACTGTTTTTT. The rearrangement joins TRBV6-6 to TRBJ1-4, with D unclear. The CDR3 runs to 15 residues. V was trimmed by 6 bases and J by 6 bases, leaving 17 bases between them. Germline V CDR1 and CDR2: MNHNY, SVGAGI (reference sequence).

The chain uses TRBV19 and TRBJ2-5; D is possibly TRBD1 (6 bases). The V gene lost 5 bases and the J gene lost 4 bases, with 11 bases spanning the gap. Per germline, CDR1 LNHDA and CDR2 SQIVND (reference sequence). CDR3 size: 13 residues. CDR3 nucleotides: TGTGCCAGTAGTCCCCAGGGGTTAGAGACCCAGTACTTC. Translating gives CASSPQGLETQYF.

The rearrangement uses TRBV28 and TRBJ2-7, with TRBD1 matching over 8 bases. With V trimmed by 5 bases and J by 5 bases, 8 bases remained unmatched. This CDR3 contains 14 residues. The germline V gene encodes CDR1 MDHEN and CDR2 SYDVKM. CDR3 DNA sequence: TGTGCCAGCAGTACAGGACAGGGTCACGACGAGCAGTACTTC. Translated: CASSTGQGHDEQYF.

This clone was counted a single time. This chain connects TRBV5-1 to TRBJ2-3, with 7 positions matching TRBD1. The CDR3 is 15 amino acids. Germline assignment: CDR1 SGHRS and CDR2 YFSETQ. The J segment lost 0 bases and the V segment lost 7 bases, leaving 8 bases of the junction unmatched. In DNA form, the CDR3 reads TGCGCCAGCGGGACGGGACAGCTTAGCACAGATACGCAGTATTTT. Its translation is CASGTGQLSTDTQYF.

This chain links TRBV7-2 with TRBJ1-3; D unclear. The CDR3 covers 16 residues. The germline CDR1 and CDR2 sequences are SGHTA and FQGNSA. Trimming took off 3 bases at V and 2 bases at J, with 14 bases between the two ends. The CDR3 DNA follows: TGTGCCAGCAGCTTGGGCCCTACGAGAGCTGGAAACACCATATATTTT. It specifies CASSLGPTRAGNTIYF.

V gene TRBV6-5 combines with J gene TRBJ1-2; 10 bases line up with TRBD1. Germline CDR1 is MNHEY and CDR2 is SVGAGI. V lost 6 bases, J lost 5 bases, and 6 bases stayed unmatched. The CDR3 is 14 residues long. CDR3 in DNA: TGTGCCAGCAGCCCCGGGACAGGGGCATATGGCTACACCTTC. This encodes CASSPGTGAYGYTF.

The chain is built from TRBV7-9 and TRBJ1-1; a weak D match, TRBD1 (5 bases). CDR1 is SEHNR, CDR2 FQNEAQ, per germline (reference sequence). The CDR3 length is 14 residues. Trimming shortened V by 6 bases and J by 3 bases, and 14 bases separated the two germline ends. The CDR3 nucleotides are TGTGCCAGCAGTTCTTGGACACCCCACACTGAAGCTTTCTTT. Translated: CASSSWTPHTEAFF.

The J gene is TRBJ2-1, the V gene TRBV5-1, with 8 bases matching TRBD1. Per the germline V gene, CDR1 is SGHRS and CDR2 is YFSETQ. The CDR3 extends over 16 amino acids. V gave up 4 bases and J gave up 0 bases; unmatched junction bases: 6. CDR3 amino acids: CASSTSTGGSYNEQFF. In DNA, the CDR3 is TGCGCCAGCAGCACCTCTACAGGGGGCTCCTACAATGAGCAGTTCTTC.